This entry lists 20 T cell receptor beta chains sequenced from one sample in a study of patients and donors after allogeneic stem cell transplantation. TCRdb re-analysed the RT-PCR reads in MiXCR, keeping a single row per CDR3 protein. The repertoire consists of about 960,000 distinct CDR3 sequences, with more than 15% occurring once and the leading ten covering around 6%. The sequencing sample was made of blood, either unsorted or a sorted T cell fraction (not recorded which). All receptors derive from a human donor who was either an allogeneic HSCT recipient or a stem cell or donor lymphocyte infusion donor (not recorded which). It is not recorded whose cells these are; they may come from a transplant donor.

This clonotype was seen at least ten times. The chain joins TRBV12-3 or TRBV12-4 to TRBJ1-5; D is uncertain. V lost 3 bases to trimming and J lost 5 bases, with 8 bases between them. The CDR3 runs to 13 residues. CDR3 in amino acids: CASSFRTDQPQHF. CDR3 in DNA: TGTGCCAGCAGTTTCCGGACGGATCAGCCCCAGCATTTT.

The chain combines TRBV6-1 with TRBJ1-1; a weak D match, TRBD1 (5 bases). The CDR3 spans 17 residues. The germline V gene encodes CDR1 MNHNS and CDR2 SASEGT. The V and J ends lost 5 bases and 1 base respectively, with 20 bases between them. DNA for the CDR3: TGTGCCAGCAGTCAAATCTCCCCGGCAGGGCCGAACACTGAAGCTTTCTTT. As protein: CASSQISPAGPNTEAFF.

In this sample, this clonotype turned up a few times. The chain recombines TRBV7-3 with TRBJ2-1; 11 nucleotides agree with TRBD2. CDR1 and CDR2 (germline): SGHTA, FQGTGA. This CDR3 contains 15 residues. V lost 4 bases, J lost 5 bases, and 4 bases stayed unmatched. CDR3 sequence reads: CASSSRLAGHNEQFF. Here the CDR3 DNA reads TGTGCCAGCAGCTCCCGACTAGCGGGACACAATGAGCAGTTCTTC.

The chain recombines TRBV18 with TRBJ2-3, with 7 bases matching TRBD2. J was trimmed by 3 bases and V by 2 bases; bases with no gene match: 5. CDR1 is KGHSH, CDR2 LQKENI, per germline. This CDR3 comprises 15 residues. This CDR3 reads CASSPAGLVTDTQYF. As DNA, the CDR3 is TGTGCCAGCTCACCAGCAGGACTAGTGACAGATACGCAGTATTTT.

The CDR3 spells CASSSTALEQFF. The CDR3 nucleotides read TGCGCCAGCAGCTCGACTGCTCTTGAGCAGTTCTTC. V gene TRBV5-1 combines with J gene TRBJ2-1, with D unresolved. Trimming stripped 3 bases from V and 9 bases from J, with 10 bases between. This CDR3 is built from 12 residues. From germline, CDR1 is SGHRS and CDR2 YFSETQ.

The CDR3 sequence is CASSESAFYNSPLHF. For the CDR3, the DNA is TGTGCCAGCAGTGAATCGGCATTCTATAATTCACCCCTCCACTTT. J is TRBJ1-6 and V is TRBV25-1, with D hard to call. Trimming removed 1 base at V and 3 bases at J, with 7 bases between. The CDR3 totals 15 residues. Germline CDR1 and CDR2: MGHDK and SYGVNS.

The chain couples TRBV27 to TRBJ2-7; no definite D call. V shed 2 bases and J shed 3 bases, with 8 bases lying between them. CDR3 length: 13 amino acids. CDR1 is MNHEY and CDR2 is SMNVEV in the germline V gene (reference sequence). CDR3 in DNA: TGTGCCAGCAGTTTAGCGGCACGCTACGAGCAGTACTTC. Its translation is CASSLAARYEQYF.

V gene TRBV4-2 combines with J gene TRBJ2-1; 11 bases align to TRBD1. Unmatched junction bases numbered 8, after V lost 4 bases and J lost 0 bases. The CDR3 totals 18 residues. Per the germline V gene, CDR1 is LGHNA and CDR2 is YNFKEQ. The DNA for the CDR3 is TGTGCCAGCAGCCGGGGACAGGGGGGAAAACTCTCCTACAATGAGCAGTTCTTC. Translated, it gives CASSRGQGGKLSYNEQFF.

This clonotype occurred a few times. The V and J genes are TRBV6-1 and TRBJ2-3; 8 nucleotides line up with TRBD2. The CDR3 length is 16 residues. The germline V gene has CDR1 MNHNS and CDR2 SASEGT. Germline trimming cut 8 bases from V and 1 base from J; bases unmatched to any gene: 11. CDR3 bases: TGTGCCAGCCAACCATTGGCGGGAGGACGCACAGATACGCAGTATTTT. Protein sequence: CASQPLAGGRTDTQYF.

The chain is built from TRBV12-3 or TRBV12-4 and TRBJ2-3; D uncertain. This CDR3 region has 13 residues. V was clipped by 6 bases and J by 8 bases, with 15 bases between them. CDR3 residues: CASSRTPPGTQYF. CDR3 DNA sequence: TGTGCCAGCAGCCGTACTCCCCCGGGTACGCAGTATTTT.

The V gene is TRBV7-2, the J gene TRBJ2-7; D is uncertain. Trimming pared 4 bases from V and 8 bases from J, leaving 9 bases between. In germline, CDR1 is SGHTA, CDR2 FQGNSA. The CDR3 is made up of 11 amino acids. CDR3 sequence reads: CASSSPDQQYF. The CDR3 nucleotides read TGTGCCAGCAGCTCACCGGACCAGCAGTACTTC.

This clonotype came up a few times. CDR3 DNA sequence: TGTGCCAGCACCCTTAGTTTTGGGGGTGCCGGTTACGAGCAGTACTTC. Translation: CASTLSFGGAGYEQYF. The genes are TRBV7-2 and TRBJ2-7; D may be TRBD1 or TRBD2 (5 bases each). Germline CDR1 and CDR2: SGHTA and FQGNSA. This CDR3 has 16 amino acids. V shed 7 bases and J shed 4 bases, with 23 bases lying between them.

The table lists this clonotype with many counts. This chain connects TRBV12-3 or TRBV12-4 to TRBJ2-7; unclear D gene. The CDR3 totals 12 residues. The germline V and J ends were trimmed by 5 bases and 12 bases, with 17 bases remaining between them. The CDR3 DNA follows: TGTGCCAGCAGTCCCGGTTACGGTGGTCCGTACTTC. This sequence encodes CASSPGYGGPYF.

This clonotype was picked up a small number of times. This chain links TRBV6-5 with TRBJ1-6, with 7 bases lining up with TRBD1. The germline V gene encodes CDR1 MNHEY and CDR2 SVGAGI. This CDR3 contains 15 residues. V trimming: 0 bases; J trimming: 6 bases; junction bases outside the gene matches: 2. CDR3: CASSYSTGSNSPLHF. In DNA, the CDR3 is TGTGCCAGCAGTTACTCGACAGGGAGTAATTCACCCCTCCACTTT.

This clonotype has more than one count but fewer than ten. This chain joins TRBV6-5 and TRBJ2-7; possibly TRBD2 for D (7 bases). The CDR3 runs to 15 residues. Germline-derived CDR1 and CDR2 are MNHEY and SVGAGI. Trimming removed 2 bases at V and 0 bases at J, with 11 bases between. CDR3 sequence (DNA): TGTGCCAGCAGTTACAGGGGGGGAATCTCCTACGAGCAGTACTTC. Protein: CASSYRGGISYEQYF.

The V and J genes are TRBV11-2 and TRBJ2-7; D not certain. Germline CDR1 reads SGHAT; CDR2 reads FQNNGV. This CDR3 is 16 amino acids long. V was trimmed by 4 bases and J by 2 bases, leaving 18 bases between them. CDR3 nucleotides: TGTGCCAGCAGCTACCCCTCTGCGGCCCTTCCCTACGAGCAGTACTTC. Encoded protein: CASSYPSAALPYEQYF.

The chain is built from TRBV20-1 and TRBJ1-5; D may be TRBD1 (6 bases). The germline V gene has CDR1 DFQATT and CDR2 SNEGSKA (reference sequence). The CDR3 length is 13 residues. Trimming removed 6 bases from V and 3 bases from J, with 12 bases in between. The CDR3 region has the DNA TGCAGTGCGAGACAGGAGCTCAATCAGCCCCAGCATTTT. Protein product: CSARQELNQPQHF.

This clonotype was recorded many times. The gene calls are TRBV4-2 and TRBJ2-3; 8 nucleotides align to TRBD2. V lost 1 base and J lost 8; bases outside the gene matches: 14. Germline values: CDR1 LGHNA, CDR2 YNFKEQ. The CDR3 has 17 amino acids. Here the CDR3 reads CASSQGGTRQKIGTQYF. The CDR3 nucleotides are TGTGCCAGCAGCCAAGGGGGGACTAGGCAAAAAATTGGTACGCAGTATTTT.

This clonotype appeared a few times. CDR3 protein: CASSLNHIEQYF. Here the CDR3 DNA reads TGTGCCAGCAGTTTAAATCATATCGAGCAGTACTTC. This sequence joins TRBV12-3 or TRBV12-4 and TRBJ2-7; no clear D. This CDR3 has 12 residues. Trimming shortened V by 2 bases and J by 6 bases, and 8 bases separated the two germline ends.

The genes are TRBV7-2 and TRBJ2-7; 7 nucleotides align to TRBD2. The CDR3 has 14 residues. V lost 5 bases and J lost 1; bases outside the gene matches: 5. CDR1 and CDR2 from the germline V gene are SGHTA and FQGNSA. CDR3 in DNA: TGTGCCAGCAGCCGACGGACTAGTTCCTACGAGCAGTACTTC. Protein: CASSRRTSSYEQYF. Using reference TRBV7-2 and TRBJ2-7 for the parts outside the CDR3, the full variable domain is GAGVSQSPSNKVTEKGKDVELRCDPISGHTALYWYRQSLGQGLEFLIYFQGNSAPDKSGLPSDRFSAERTGGSVSTLTIQRTQQEDSAVYLCASSRRTSSYEQYFGPGTRLTVT.